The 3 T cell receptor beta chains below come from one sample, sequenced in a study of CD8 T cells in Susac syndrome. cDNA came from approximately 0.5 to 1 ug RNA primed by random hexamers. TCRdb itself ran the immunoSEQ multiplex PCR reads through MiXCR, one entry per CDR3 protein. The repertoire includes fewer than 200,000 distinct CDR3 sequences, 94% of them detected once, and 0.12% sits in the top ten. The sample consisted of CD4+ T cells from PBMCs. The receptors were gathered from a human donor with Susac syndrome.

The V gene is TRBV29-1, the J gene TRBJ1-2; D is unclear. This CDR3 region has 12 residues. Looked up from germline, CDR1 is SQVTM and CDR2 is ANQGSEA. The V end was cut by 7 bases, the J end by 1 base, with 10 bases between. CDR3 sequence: CSGEGLNYGYTF. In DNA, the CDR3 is TGCAGCGGGGAAGGACTTAACTATGGCTACACCTTC.

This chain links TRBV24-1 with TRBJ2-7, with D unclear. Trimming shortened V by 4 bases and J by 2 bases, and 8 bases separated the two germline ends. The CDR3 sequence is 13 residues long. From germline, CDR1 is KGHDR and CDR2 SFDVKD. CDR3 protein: CATSDWVPYEQYF. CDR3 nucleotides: TGTGCCACCAGTGACTGGGTCCCCTACGAGCAGTACTTC.

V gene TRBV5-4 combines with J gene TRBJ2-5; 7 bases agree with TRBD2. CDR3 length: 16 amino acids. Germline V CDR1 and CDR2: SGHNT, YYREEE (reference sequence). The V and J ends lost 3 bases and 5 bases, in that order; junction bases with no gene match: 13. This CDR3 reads CASSSPKASGQETQYF. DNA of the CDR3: TGTGCCAGCAGCTCACCTAAGGCTAGCGGCCAGGAGACCCAGTACTTC.